A selection of T cell receptor beta chains follows, all from one sample in a study of cytomegalovirus exposure and HLA in healthy donors. Repertoires were generated with immunoSEQ multiplex PCR, while TCRdb's copy carries only in-frame clones and drops some. The profile covers under 200,000 clones, with approximately 70% appearing a single time and about 1.7% taken by the ten largest. The source material was PBMCs. Receptor source: a woman aged 25 to 39 in good health and CMV-seronegative. Both conserved end residues are part of each CDR3. Fields, in order: V gene, clone size, J gene, D gene, CDR3 DNA, CDR3 protein. The D gene is left open where the match is weak. For some rows the clone size is stated as once, few or many, or as a class when expanded; others skip it.

TRBV19	-	TRBJ2-3	TRBD1	TGTGCCAGCAGAGACAGGGGGCGGGGCACAGATACGCAGTATTTT	CASRDRGRGTDTQYF
TRBV7-9	-	TRBJ2-5	TRBD2	TGTGCCAGCAGCCGCGGCGGGGGTCTGGGCCGTAGGCTGACCCAGTACTTC	CASSRGGGLGRRLTQYF
TRBV6-6	-	TRBJ1-1	TRBD1	TGTGCCAGCAGCACCGACAGGGGCACTGAAGCTTTCTTT	CASSTDRGTEAFF
TRBV14	-	TRBJ2-7	TRBD1	TGTGCCAGCAGCCGGGACAGGGCATACGAGCAGTACTTC	CASSRDRAYEQYF
TRBV10-2	once	TRBJ1-2	-	TGCGCCAGCAGTGACCCAGGCGGGGCTTACTATGGCTACACCTTC	CASSDPGGAYYGYTF
TRBV11-2	-	TRBJ1-2	TRBD1	TGTGCCAGCAGCCCAACAGGGGGCGCGTATGGCTACACCTTC	CASSPTGGAYGYTF
TRBV11-3	-	TRBJ2-7	TRBD2	TGTGCCAGCAGCCCGGGGACTAACGGCTACGAGCAGTACTTC	CASSPGTNGYEQYF
TRBV27	-	TRBJ1-2	TRBD1	TGTGCCAGCAGTTTGCGCGGGGACAGAGTTGGGGTGGATGGCTACACCTTC	CASSLRGDRVGVDGYTF
TRBV30	-	TRBJ2-5	-	TGTGCCTGGAGTGGAGGGATCCAAGAGACCCAGTACTTC	CAWSGGIQETQYF
TRBV7-6	-	TRBJ2-5	-	TGTGCCAGCAGCTCGGTACTCTTCGGAGAGACCCAGTACTTC	CASSSVLFGETQYF
TRBV15	few	TRBJ1-1	TRBD1	TGTGCCACCAGCAGACCCGACAGGGCCGACACTCGGGCTTTCTTT	CATSRPDRADTRAFF
TRBV5-6	-	TRBJ1-6	TRBD1	TGTGCCAGCAGCTTGGGGACAGGGAAACTTAATTCACCCCTCCACTTT	CASSLGTGKLNSPLHF
TRBV19	few	TRBJ1-2	TRBD1	TGTGCCAGTAGTGTGACAGGGAATCGTGGCTACACCTTC	CASSVTGNRGYTF
TRBV5-6	-	TRBJ2-3	TRBD1	TGTGCCAGCAGCTACCGAAGACAGGGTTCTTTATATTTT	CASSYRRQGSLYF
TRBV7-3	-	TRBJ2-1	-	TGTGCCAGCAGCCCACACAGCAGCTCCTACAATGAGCAGTTCTTC	CASSPHSSSYNEQFF
TRBV18	-	TRBJ2-7	-	TGTGCCAGCTCACCCTCAGGGGCCTCCACCTACGAGCAGTACTTC	CASSPSGASTYEQYF
TRBV4-1	once	TRBJ2-7	TRBD1	TGCGCCAGCAGCCCGCCGGGACAGGGGGCTCGTAAGCAGTACTTC	CASSPPGQGARKQYF
TRBV4-1	few	TRBJ2-3	-	TGCGCCAGCAGCCAAGTAAACCTAGTCTACTCAGATACGCAGTATTTT	CASSQVNLVYSDTQYF
TRBV19	-	TRBJ2-5	TRBD1	TGTGCCAGTAGTATAGCCAGGGGGCGTCTAGAGACCCAGTACTTC	CASSIARGRLETQYF
TRBV6-5	-	TRBJ1-1	-	TGTGCCAGCAGGCCCTCACAGGGCCTAACTCGGGCAGCTTTCTTT	CASRPSQGLTRAAFF
TRBV20-1	-	TRBJ1-2	-	TGCAGTGCTAGAGAAGACGGCAAGACAACCTTC	CSAREDGKTTF
TRBV25-1	-	TRBJ2-1	TRBD1	TGTGCCAGCAGCCGGGACAGGGGGCGCAATGAGCAGTTCTTC	CASSRDRGRNEQFF
TRBV5-1	-	TRBJ1-2	-	TGCGCCAGCAGCTTGATTCCTGGGGCCGCTAGGGATTCGGGCACCTTC	CASSLIPGAARDSGTF
TRBV4-3	-	TRBJ2-7	-	TGCGCCAGCAGCCAAGAGCAGCGCAGGGGGGACGAGCAGTACTTC	CASSQEQRRGDEQYF
TRBV10-3	-	TRBJ2-3	TRBD2	TGTGCCATGACTAGCGGGAGAAGCGCAGATACGCAGTATTTT	CAMTSGRSADTQYF
TRBV27	-	TRBJ1-2	-	TGTGCCAGCAGTTTATCCCCCAGTTATGGCTACACCTTC	CASSLSPSYGYTF
TRBV2	-	TRBJ2-1	TRBD1	TGTGCCAGCAGAGCCGGGACAGGGCAGTTCTTC	CASRAGTGQFF
TRBV5-4	-	TRBJ2-1	TRBD2	TGTGCCAGCAGCTTACTAGCGGGACGTTACAATGAGCAGTTCTTC	CASSLLAGRYNEQFF
TRBV9	-	TRBJ2-3	TRBD2	TGTGCCAGCAGCGCACAATTAGCGGGGAACACAGATACGCAGTATTTT	CASSAQLAGNTDTQYF
TRBV19	-	TRBJ2-5	TRBD2	TGTGCCAGCCGGGGTAGCGGGGACTCCTGGGCCCAGTACTTC	CASRGSGDSWAQYF
TRBV4-2	few	TRBJ2-5	-	TGTGCCAGCAGCCAAGCTTTCGTGCACGGAGAGACCCAGTACTTC	CASSQAFVHGETQYF
TRBV28	few	TRBJ1-6	-	TGTGCCAGCAGTTTATTGGGTTCGGGTTCACCCCTCCACTTT	CASSLLGSGSPLHF
TRBV27	-	TRBJ2-7	TRBD1	TGTGCCAGCAGTTTTAGCCGGGACAGGGGTTACGGGCAGTACTTC	CASSFSRDRGYGQYF
TRBV6-6	few	TRBJ1-1	TRBD1	TGTGCCAGCAGTTACCCGGGGACAGGGAACACTGAAGCTTTCTTT	CASSYPGTGNTEAFF
TRBV7-3	few	TRBJ2-2	TRBD1	TGTGCCAGCAGCCCGGTCGGACAGGGAGTCGGCACCGGGGAGCTGTTTTTT	CASSPVGQGVGTGELFF
TRBV14	few	TRBJ2-2	TRBD2	TGTGCCAGCAGCCAAGGCGGGAGGGCCCATGACACCGGGGAGCTGTTTTTT	CASSQGGRAHDTGELFF
TRBV30	-	TRBJ2-7	-	TGTGCCTGGAGTCCGATGCCCTACGAGCAGTACTTC	CAWSPMPYEQYF
TRBV4-1	-	TRBJ1-1	TRBD1	TGCGCCAGCAGCCAAACCCGCCTTGGCGACAGGGTAGGCCGGAACACTGAAGCTTTCTTT	CASSQTRLGDRVGRNTEAFF
TRBV5-6	-	TRBJ1-2	-	TGTGCCAGCAGAGAGTGGGCAGCCTTATATGGCTACACCTTC	CASREWAALYGYTF
TRBV4-1	few	TRBJ2-7	-	TGCGCCAGCAGCCAAGATACGGGGGGCAAGTACTTC	CASSQDTGGKYF
TRBV2	-	TRBJ2-1	-	TGTGCCAGCAGTGAAAGTCGACTGATTTACAATGAGCAGTTCTTC	CASSESRLIYNEQFF
TRBV18	-	TRBJ2-5	TRBD2	TGTGCCAGCTCACCTTCTAGCGGGGGGGCCTTGAAGGAGACCCAGTACTTC	CASSPSSGGALKETQYF
TRBV27	-	TRBJ1-5	-	TGTGCCAGCAAAGGGACAAGAGGTCAGCCCCAGCATTTT	CASKGTRGQPQHF
TRBV19	-	TRBJ1-1	-	TGTGCCAGTATTAACAGGGATAGGAACACTGAAGCTTTCTTT	CASINRDRNTEAFF
TRBV6-1	-	TRBJ2-7	TRBD2	TGTGCCAGCAGTGAAGCAGCGGGAGCTTCCTTCGAGCAGTACTTC	CASSEAAGASFEQYF
TRBV11-2	few	TRBJ2-3	TRBD2	TGTGCCAGCAAAGCGGGGGGTAGCACAGATACGCAGTATTTT	CASKAGGSTDTQYF
TRBV19	few	TRBJ2-1	-	TGTGCCAGTAGTATGTGGGACTCCGACAATGAGCAGTTCTTC	CASSMWDSDNEQFF
TRBV7-9	few	TRBJ2-1	TRBD2	TGTGCCAGCTGCAGACTAGCGGGCTACAATGAGCAGTTCTTC	CASCRLAGYNEQFF
TRBV5-8	few	TRBJ2-3	TRBD1	TGTGCCAGCAGCAGGGGTGGGACAGGGGAGTTGGATACGCAGTATTTT	CASSRGGTGELDTQYF
TRBV7-6	-	TRBJ2-3	TRBD2	TGTGCCAGCAGCTTAGTGGGAGGGGGCACAGATACGCAGTATTTT	CASSLVGGGTDTQYF
TRBV7-9	-	TRBJ2-3	TRBD2	TGTGCCAGCAGATTCGGACTAGCGGGAGGGCCTTCAGATACGCAGTATTTT	CASRFGLAGGPSDTQYF
TRBV4-2	-	TRBJ2-3	-	TGTGCCAGCAGCCAAGATGCCCCTAGGGGCGCTAGCACAGATACGCAGTATTTT	CASSQDAPRGASTDTQYF
TRBV7-7	few	TRBJ2-3	TRBD2	TGTGCCAGCAGCCGGGGACTAGCGGGAGATACGCAGTATTTT	CASSRGLAGDTQYF
TRBV29-1	few	TRBJ2-3	-	TGCAGCGTTGACCATTCAGATACGCAGTATTTT	CSVDHSDTQYF
TRBV18	-	TRBJ2-7	TRBD2	TGTGCCAGCTCACCACCCATGGGGGGGAAATCTTACGAGCAGTACTTC	CASSPPMGGKSYEQYF
TRBV4-1	few	TRBJ2-1	TRBD1	TGCGCCAGCAGCCAAGTAGAGGGGGCAAGCTCCTACAATGAGCAGTTCTTC	CASSQVEGASSYNEQFF